Presented here are 17 T cell receptor beta chains from one specimen sequenced in a study of cytomegalovirus exposure and HLA in healthy donors. The PCR ran on 60 Vbeta and 13 Jbeta primers. Repertoires were generated with immunoSEQ multiplex PCR, while TCRdb's copy carries only in-frame clones and drops some. The table lists about 90,000 clones, roughly 84% of them singletons. The sample consisted of PBMCs. Source of these receptors: a man younger than 35 in good health and CMV-seronegative.

The chain combines TRBV7-9 with TRBJ2-1; 10 bases match TRBD2. Trimming at V came to 1 base and at J to 8 bases, leaving 8 bases not matched to a gene. Germline V gene lookup returns CDR1 SEHNR and CDR2 FQNEAQ (reference sequence). The length of the CDR3 is 16 residues. Written as DNA, the CDR3 is TGTGCCAGCAGCTTAGTTTCGGGACTAGCGTTACATGAGCAGTTCTTC. This gives the protein CASSLVSGLALHEQFF.

V usage is TRBV29-1 and J usage is TRBJ2-1, with 7 nucleotides matching TRBD1. CDR1 and CDR2 from the germline V gene are SQVTM and ANQGSEA. V lost 7 bases and J lost 6; bases outside the gene matches: 3. The CDR3 spans 11 residues. CDR3 residues: CSGTGGNEQFF. CDR3 sequence (DNA): TGCAGCGGGACAGGAGGCAATGAGCAGTTCTTC.

The CDR3 is CASSPWGRTGGTEAFF. In DNA form, the CDR3 reads TGTGCCAGCAGCCCCTGGGGGAGGACGGGAGGGACTGAAGCTTTCTTT. This rearrangement joins TRBV14 to TRBJ1-1, with TRBD1 as a possible D gene (5 bases). The germline V gene encodes CDR1 SGHDN and CDR2 FVKESK. V was trimmed by 4 bases and J by 5 bases, leaving 20 bases between them. The CDR3 contains 16 residues.

This chain connects TRBV7-2 to TRBJ2-5, with 9 bases aligning to TRBD1. This CDR3 spans 15 amino acids. V was pared by 1 base and J by 6 bases, with 6 bases of the junction left unmatched. Germline V gene sequence: CDR1 SGHTA, CDR2 FQGNSA. CDR3 amino acids: CASSLEGTGLKTQYF. CDR3 coding DNA: TGTGCCAGCAGCTTAGAAGGGACAGGGTTGAAGACCCAGTACTTC.

This sequence joins TRBV2 and TRBJ2-7; no firm D call. CDR3 length: 13 residues. The germline CDR1 and CDR2 sequences are SNHLY and FYNNEI. V lost 3 bases and J lost 4, with 10 bases in between. CDR3 coding DNA: TGTGCCAGCAGTGATTGGGCCTCTTACGAGCAGTACTTC. Translating it yields CASSDWASYEQYF.

This chain uses TRBV19 with TRBJ2-1; 11 nucleotides align to TRBD2. J lost 3 bases, V lost 3 bases, and 4 bases had no gene match. The CDR3 covers 16 residues. CDR1 LNHDA and CDR2 SQIVND come from the germline V gene (reference sequence). Here the CDR3 DNA reads TGTGCCAGTAGTATCCAGGGGACTAGCGGCTACAATGAGCAGTTCTTC. This gives the protein CASSIQGTSGYNEQFF. The full variable domain, with the rest looked up from reference TRBV19 and TRBJ2-1, is DGGITQSPKYLFRKEGQNVTLSCEQNLNHDAMYWYRQDPGQGLRLIYYSQIVNDFQKGDIAEGYSVSREKKESFPLTVTSAQKNPTAFYLCASSIQGTSGYNEQFFGPGTRLTVL.

This chain uses TRBV18 with TRBJ2-6, with 7 bases identical to TRBD1. The germline V gene encodes CDR1 KGHSH and CDR2 LQKENI. The CDR3 is 17 amino acids. The V and J ends lost 3 bases and 1 base, in that order; junction bases with no gene match: 6. CDR3 nucleotides: TGTGCCAGCTCACCTAGGACAGGCCGGTCTGGGGCCAACGTCCTGACTTTC. Translation gives CASSPRTGRSGANVLTF.

This chain joins TRBV7-9 and TRBJ2-7; 7 nucleotides agree with TRBD1. Germline V gene data show CDR1 as SEHNR and CDR2 as FQNEAQ (reference sequence). The CDR3 is 15 residues long. V trimming: 2 bases; J trimming: 8 bases; junction bases outside the gene matches: 12. This chain's CDR3 is CASSLLQGPGSQQYF. CDR3 nucleotides: TGTGCCAGCAGCTTATTACAGGGGCCTGGGAGTCAGCAGTACTTC. Full variable domain (rest looked up from reference TRBV7-9 and TRBJ2-7): DTGVSQNPRHKITKRGQNVTFRCDPISEHNRLYWYRQTLGQGPEFLTYFQNEAQLEKSRLLSDRFSAERPKGSFSTLEIQRTEQGDSAMYLCASSLLQGPGSQQYFGPGTRLTVT.

This chain uses TRBV5-1 with TRBJ1-4; perhaps TRBD1 as D (5 bases). V was cut by 5 bases and J by 7 bases, with 12 bases left in between. From germline, CDR1 is SGHRS and CDR2 YFSETQ. The CDR3 length is 13 residues. The CDR3: CASSSDSPEKLFF. DNA for the CDR3: TGCGCCAGCAGTTCCGACAGCCCTGAAAAACTGTTTTTT. Together with reference TRBV5-1 and TRBJ1-4, the CDR3 gives the full variable domain: KAGVTQTPRYLIKTRGQQVTLSCSPISGHRSVSWYQQTPGQGLQFLFEYFSETQRNKGNFPGRFSGRQFSNSRSEMNVSTLELGDSALYLCASSSDSPEKLFFGSGTQLSVL.

The rearrangement uses TRBV7-9 and TRBJ2-7; 7 nucleotides match TRBD1. V lost 6 bases and J lost 3; bases outside the gene matches: 11. Germline CDR1 is SEHNR and CDR2 is FQNEAQ (reference sequence). CDR3 length equals 15 residues. CDR3 protein: CASSRLGDRSYEQYF. CDR3 bases: TGTGCCAGCAGTCGACTCGGGGACAGAAGCTACGAGCAGTACTTC. Full variable domain (outside the CDR3, taken from reference TRBV7-9 and TRBJ2-7): DTGVSQNPRHKITKRGQNVTFRCDPISEHNRLYWYRQTLGQGPEFLTYFQNEAQLEKSRLLSDRFSAERPKGSFSTLEIQRTEQGDSAMYLCASSRLGDRSYEQYFGPGTRLTVT.

This rearrangement joins TRBV10-3 to TRBJ1-1, with TRBD1 as a possible D gene (5 bases). V shed 3 bases and J shed 3 bases, with 17 bases lying between them. The germline CDR1 and CDR2 sequences are ENHRY and SYGVKD. This CDR3 has 16 residues. The CDR3 loop reads CAISDLGGSGYTEAFF. The CDR3, as DNA: TGTGCCATCAGTGACCTTGGGGGGTCCGGGTACACTGAAGCTTTCTTT.

This clone turned up a few times. The chain combines TRBV2 with TRBJ2-5; TRBD2 aligns across 14 bases. Germline V CDR1 and CDR2: SNHLY, FYNNEI. CDR3 size: 16 residues. With V trimmed by 9 bases and J by 5 bases, 11 bases remained unmatched. For the CDR3, the DNA is TGTGCCAGTACGCAACAGGGACTAGCGGGAGCGGAGACCCAGTACTTC. Protein sequence: CASTQQGLAGAETQYF. The complete variable domain, with remaining parts taken from reference TRBV2 and TRBJ2-5, reads EPEVTQTPSHQVTQMGQEVILRCVPISNHLYFYWYRQILGQKVEFLVSFYNNEISEKSEIFDDQFSVERPDGSNFTLKIRSTKLEDSAMYFCASTQQGLAGAETQYFGPGTRLLVL.

The CDR3 loop reads CASSQQVPMGYTF. The CDR3 coding sequence is TGTGCCAGCAGCCAACAGGTACCTATGGGCTACACCTTC. This chain joins TRBV13 and TRBJ1-2, with D perhaps matching TRBD1 (5 bases). This CDR3 contains 13 residues. Germline lookup yields CDR1 PRHDT and CDR2 FYEKMQ (reference sequence). Trimming shortened V by 5 bases and J by 8 bases, and 15 bases separated the two germline ends.

The chain couples TRBV20-1 to TRBJ2-5; no definite D call. CDR1 is DFQATT, CDR2 SNEGSKA, per germline (reference sequence). V lost 4 bases to trimming and J lost 5 bases, with 8 bases between them. The CDR3 runs to 11 residues. The CDR3 nucleotides read TGCAGTGCTACCATCGGGGAGACCCAGTACTTC. Its protein product is CSATIGETQYF.

The chain combines TRBV9 with TRBJ1-1; tentative D call: TRBD1 (6 bases). CDR1 and CDR2 from the germline V gene are SGDLS and YYNGEE. The V end lost 4 bases, the J end lost 0 bases, and 13 bases lay between the germline ends. The CDR3 spans 15 residues. CDR3 sequence reads: CASSQTTGLNTEAFF. For the CDR3, the DNA is TGTGCCAGCAGCCAGACTACAGGGTTGAACACTGAAGCTTTCTTT.

The chain links TRBV5-1 to TRBJ1-1; 7 bases align to TRBD1. CDR1 SGHRS and CDR2 YFSETQ come from the germline V gene. J lost 0 bases, V lost 4 bases, and 3 bases had no gene match. The CDR3 loop spans 14 amino acids. CDR3 sequence reads: CASSVQGMNTEAFF. The DNA of the CDR3 is TGCGCCAGCAGCGTACAGGGGATGAACACTGAAGCTTTCTTT.

Details on this clone: Sequence at one end of the junction differs from germline and may be a read error. The chain has TRBV7-7 and TRBJ1-1; 7 positions agree with TRBD1. Germline V gives CDR1 SSHAT, CDR2 FNYEAQ (reference sequence). CDR3 length: 13 residues. The CDR3 sequence is CASSAQGDTEAFF. The CDR3 bases are TGTGCTAGCAGCGCGCAGGGGGACACTGAAGCTTTCTTT.